Given below is one T cell receptor beta chain in context. The antigen remains unidentified. The entry originates in a study of T-cell memory formation after mild COVID-19. Across the whole study: Each donor largely had its own TCR clusters.

TCRdb re-analysed the 5' RACE reads in MiXCR, keeping a single row per CDR3 protein. Of about 350,000 distinct CDR3 sequences detected, around 14% appear once; the ten largest clones hold around 21%. Study observations and caveats: Confirmation of SARS-CoV-2 specificity was lacking for second-wave clones peaking day 37. Later expanders leaned CD4+, whereas clones that contracted between day 15 and 85 were balanced CD4/CD8. Researchers report contracting CD4+ clones mostly in CM and EM, with CD8+ clones in EMRA.

V was trimmed by 4 bases and J by 3 bases, leaving 16 bases between them. The CDR3 runs to 15 residues. CDR1 and CDR2 (germline): MGHRA, YSYEKL. Sequenced input: PBMCs or a T cell subset sorted from them (not recorded which). This TCR derives from a man between 18 and 29 years old who had mild COVID-19 (a few samples of this study predate the infection). Cell type and time point are not known. The V gene is TRBV4-1, the J gene TRBJ2-7; D perhaps matches TRBD1 (6 bases). The CDR3 here is CASSRTEINLYEQYF. The DNA of the CDR3 is TGCGCCAGCAGCCGGACAGAGATTAACCTCTACGAGCAGTACTTC.